What follows describes a single T cell receptor (beta chain). Germline loops: CDR1 MDHEN, CDR2 SYDVKM. The CDR3 length is 16 residues. V lost 0 bases to trimming and J lost 4 bases; unmatched junction nucleotides: 5. This sample was included in a study of T-cell memory formation after mild COVID-19. Study information: The two donors had largely donor-specific TCR clusters.

TCRalpha and TCRbeta libraries used 5'RACE with constant-segment primers and UMIs. TCRdb processed the 5' RACE reads anew with MiXCR; each CDR3 protein has one entry. Of 250,000 to 300,000 distinct CDR3 sequences detected, more than 15% appear once; the ten largest clones hold more than 20%. Sequencing input: PBMCs or a T cell subset sorted from them (not recorded which). This chain connects TRBV28 to TRBJ2-1; 8 nucleotides align to TRBD2. This sequence was found in a man between 18 and 29 years old who had mild COVID-19 (a few samples of this study predate the infection). Cell type and time point are not known. Written as DNA, the CDR3 is TGTGCCAGCAGTTTATGGGTTAGCGGGGCGTACAATGAGCAGTTCTTC. As protein: CASSLWVSGAYNEQFF.